This passage covers 14 T cell receptor beta chains from one sample sequenced in a study of blood T cells in healthy people across ages. Alongside a J-beta primer mix, a sample-barcoded 5' primer served in a second PCR lasting about 7 to 12 cycles. TCRdb re-called the 5' RACE reads with MiXCR, one entry per CDR3 protein. Of 550,000 to 750,000 distinct CDR3 sequences listed, roughly 21% were seen once; the top ten hold 3.5% to 4%. Sequencing was performed on blood. These receptors came from a man aged 70 or older in good health.

There are a few counts of this clonotype. DNA for the CDR3: TGTGCCAGCAGCCCTGGCGGGGGGCGGCAAGAAAAACTGTTTTTT. Translated, it gives CASSPGGGRQEKLFF. The V call is TRBV3-1, the J call TRBJ1-4, with D possibly being TRBD1 (6 bases). From germline, CDR1 is LGHDT and CDR2 YNNKEL (reference sequence). The CDR3 is made up of 15 amino acids. V was clipped by 4 bases and J by 8 bases, with 17 bases between them.

The CDR3 loop reads CASSPGQGSGNEQFF. DNA for the CDR3: TGCGCCAGCAGCCCAGGACAGGGAAGCGGGAATGAGCAGTTCTTC. This chain joins TRBV4-1 and TRBJ2-1, with TRBD1 matching over 8 bases. CDR1 is MGHRA and CDR2 is YSYEKL in the germline V gene. The CDR3 length is 15 residues. V dropped 4 bases and J dropped 7; count of bases not matched to a gene: 9.

This clonotype was recorded a few times. The chain has TRBV4-3 and TRBJ2-5; TRBD2 matches 11 bases. TRBJ2-1 matches the DNA end more closely, so the J call is doubtful. The germline V gene encodes CDR1 LGHNA and CDR2 YSLEER. The CDR3 spans 17 residues. DNA of the CDR3: TGCGCCAGCAGCCAAGATTCCTCGCTAGCGGGAGGCGGGGAGCAGTTCTTC. Its protein product is CASSQDSSLAGGGEQFF.

In the case of this clonotype: One end of the junction is discordant with germline, which a read error may explain. The J gene is TRBJ2-4, the V gene TRBV6-6; 9 bases match TRBD2. From germline, CDR1 is MNHNY and CDR2 SVGAGI (reference sequence). This CDR3 has 15 residues. DNA of the CDR3: TGTGCCGGCAGTACAATAGCGGGAGAGGGGGACATTCAGTACTTC. Amino acids: CAGSTIAGEGDIQYF.

This clonotype was recorded a few times. The rearrangement joins TRBV12-3 or TRBV12-4 to TRBJ2-2; 8 bases match TRBD1. V was pared by 5 bases and J by 0 bases, with 5 bases of the junction left unmatched. The CDR3 loop spans 16 amino acids. The CDR3 bases are TGTGCCAGCAGTCGCTCAGGGGGCGCGAACACCGGGGAGCTGTTTTTT. Amino acids: CASSRSGGANTGELFF.

This sequence joins TRBV10-3 and TRBJ2-1; 10 bases match TRBD2. V shed 6 bases, J shed 7 bases, and the junction held 6 bases outside the gene matches. Germline V CDR1 and CDR2: ENHRY, SYGVKD. The CDR3 sequence is 14 residues long. CDR3 sequence: CAISLAGVENEQFF. The CDR3 DNA reads TGTGCCATCAGCCTAGCGGGAGTAGAAAATGAGCAGTTCTTC.

The rearrangement links TRBV27 to TRBJ1-4, with D possibly being TRBD1 (5 bases). Trimming cost V 4 bases and J 8 bases, with 14 bases left between them. The germline gives CDR1 MNHEY, CDR2 SMNVEV (reference sequence). This CDR3 has 14 amino acids. CDR3 nucleotide sequence: TGTGCCAGCAGTTATGCCGACAGAAGAGAAAAACTGTTTTTT. This codes for CASSYADRREKLFF.

This clonotype occurred a few times. The rearrangement joins TRBV4-1 to TRBJ2-3; D is ambiguous. V lost 0 bases and J lost 0, with 10 bases in between. CDR1 and CDR2 from the germline V gene are MGHRA and YSYEKL. The CDR3 has 16 residues. CDR3: CASSQEVYLSTDTQYF. The CDR3 DNA follows: TGCGCCAGCAGCCAAGAAGTCTATCTTAGCACAGATACGCAGTATTTT.

This clonotype was counted between two and nine times. This chain links TRBV5-1 with TRBJ2-3, with 8 bases identical to TRBD1. The CDR3 runs 15 residues. Germline values: CDR1 SGHRS, CDR2 YFSETQ. The ends lost 4 bases at V and 3 bases at J; junction bases unmatched: 7. CDR3 region: CASSQTGDRTDTQYF. As DNA, the CDR3 is TGCGCCAGCAGCCAGACAGGGGATCGAACAGATACGCAGTATTTT.

This rearrangement joins TRBV28 to TRBJ2-5; 7 nucleotides line up with TRBD2. This CDR3 comprises 15 residues. Germline CDR1 reads MDHEN; CDR2 reads SYDVKM. With V trimmed by 4 bases and J by 5 bases, 10 bases remained unmatched. CDR3 nucleotide sequence: TGTGCCAGCAGTTCATACGGCGGGAGTCTGGAGACCCAGTACTTC. Translating it yields CASSSYGGSLETQYF.

DNA for the CDR3: TGCAGTGCTAGAGTCCGAGGACTAGCGGGAGGGTTATATGAGCAGTTCTTC. It yields the protein CSARVRGLAGGLYEQFF. The V gene is TRBV20-1, the J gene TRBJ2-1, with 15 bases aligning to TRBD2. V was clipped by 1 base and J by 8 bases; unmatched bases: 9. CDR3 length: 17 residues. CDR1 is DFQATT, CDR2 SNEGSKA, per germline (reference sequence).

This clonotype showed up just a few times. The chain carries TRBV29-1 and TRBJ2-3; D gene ambiguous. CDR1 is SQVTM, CDR2 ANQGSEA, per germline. V lost 4 bases and J 2 bases, leaving 10 bases between the germline ends. The CDR3 extends over 13 amino acids. CDR3 DNA sequence: TGCAGCGTTGTGAGCACCATCACAGATACGCAGTATTTT. Translation gives CSVVSTITDTQYF.

This chain uses TRBV6-5 with TRBJ1-2, with 10 bases lining up with TRBD1. J gave up 5 bases and V 8 bases, and 11 bases lay outside the gene matches. This CDR3 comprises 15 residues. CDR1 and CDR2 (germline): MNHEY, SVGAGI. The CDR3: CASFQPGQGSYGYTF. DNA of the CDR3: TGTGCCAGCTTTCAACCGGGACAGGGGTCTTATGGCTACACCTTC.

V is TRBV14 and J is TRBJ2-5; 7 positions agree with TRBD2. The better agreement between TRBJ2-7 and the DNA end casts doubt on the J call. This CDR3 comprises 17 residues. Germline V gene lookup returns CDR1 SGHDN and CDR2 FVKESK. The CDR3 coding sequence is TGTGCCAGCAGCCAAGTTGAAGTTCTAGCGGAGTCCTACGAGCAGTACTTC. It specifies CASSQVEVLAESYEQYF.